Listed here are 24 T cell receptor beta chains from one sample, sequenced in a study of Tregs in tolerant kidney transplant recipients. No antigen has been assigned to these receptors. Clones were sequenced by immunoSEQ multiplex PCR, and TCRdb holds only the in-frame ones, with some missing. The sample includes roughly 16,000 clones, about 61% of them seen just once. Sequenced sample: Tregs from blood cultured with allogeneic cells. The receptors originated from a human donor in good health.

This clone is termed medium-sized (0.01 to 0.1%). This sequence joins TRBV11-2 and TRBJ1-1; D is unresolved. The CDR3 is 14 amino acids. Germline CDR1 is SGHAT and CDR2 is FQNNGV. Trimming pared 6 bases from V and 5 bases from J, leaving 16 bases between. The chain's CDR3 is CASRDYSGGTEAFF. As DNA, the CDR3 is TGTGCCAGCAGAGACTACTCCGGCGGGACTGAAGCTTTCTTT.

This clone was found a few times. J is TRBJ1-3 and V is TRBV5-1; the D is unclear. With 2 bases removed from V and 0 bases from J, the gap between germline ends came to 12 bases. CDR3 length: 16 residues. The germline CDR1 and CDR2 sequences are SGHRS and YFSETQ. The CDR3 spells CASSLGPTSSGNTIYF. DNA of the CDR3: TGCGCCAGCAGCTTAGGGCCCACGAGCTCTGGAAACACCATATATTTT.

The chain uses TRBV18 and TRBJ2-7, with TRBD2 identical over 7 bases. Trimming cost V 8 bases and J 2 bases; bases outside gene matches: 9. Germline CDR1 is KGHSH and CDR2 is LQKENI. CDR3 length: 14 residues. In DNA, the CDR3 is TGTGCCAGCGCCCCCGGGGGGATCCCCTACGAGCAGTACTTC. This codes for CASAPGGIPYEQYF.

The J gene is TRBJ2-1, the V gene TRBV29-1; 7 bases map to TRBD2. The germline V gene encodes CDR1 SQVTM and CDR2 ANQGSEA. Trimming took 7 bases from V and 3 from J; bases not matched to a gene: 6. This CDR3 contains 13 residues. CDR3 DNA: TGCAGCGGTCTAGCGGCAAACTACAATGAGCAGTTCTTC. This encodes CSGLAANYNEQFF.

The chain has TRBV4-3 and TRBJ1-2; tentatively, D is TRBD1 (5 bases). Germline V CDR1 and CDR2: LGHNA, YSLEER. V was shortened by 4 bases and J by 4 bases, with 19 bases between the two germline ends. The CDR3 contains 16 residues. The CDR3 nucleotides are TGCGCCAGCAGCCCCTTCCCGACAGACCCTATCTATGGCTACACCTTC. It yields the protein CASSPFPTDPIYGYTF.

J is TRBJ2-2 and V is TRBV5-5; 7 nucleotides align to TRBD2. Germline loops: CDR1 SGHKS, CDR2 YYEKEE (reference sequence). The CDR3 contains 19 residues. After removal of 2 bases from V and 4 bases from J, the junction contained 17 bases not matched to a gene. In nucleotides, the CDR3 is TGTGCCAGCAGCTTAGATTTTTTAGTTCTAGCGGCCCGCACCGGGGAGCTGTTTTTT. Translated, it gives CASSLDFLVLAARTGELFF.

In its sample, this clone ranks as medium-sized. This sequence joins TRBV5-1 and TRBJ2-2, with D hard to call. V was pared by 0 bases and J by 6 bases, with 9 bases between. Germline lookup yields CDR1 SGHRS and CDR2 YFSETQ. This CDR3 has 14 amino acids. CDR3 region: CASSLAIRSGELFF. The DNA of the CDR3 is TGCGCCAGCAGCTTGGCCATAAGGTCCGGGGAGCTGTTTTTT.

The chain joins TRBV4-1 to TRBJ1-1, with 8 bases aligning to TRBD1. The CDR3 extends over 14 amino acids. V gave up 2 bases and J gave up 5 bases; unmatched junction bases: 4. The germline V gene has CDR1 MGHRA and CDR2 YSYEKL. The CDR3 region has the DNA TGCGCCAGCAGCCAACAGGGGGCTCGGACTGAAGCTTTCTTT. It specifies CASSQQGARTEAFF.

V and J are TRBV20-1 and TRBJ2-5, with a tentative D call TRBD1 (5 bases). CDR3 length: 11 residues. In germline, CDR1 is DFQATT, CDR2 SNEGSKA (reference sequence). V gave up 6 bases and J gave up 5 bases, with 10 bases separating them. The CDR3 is CSAAPGETQYF. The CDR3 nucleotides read TGCAGTGCGGCCCCAGGGGAGACCCAGTACTTC.

CDR3 loop: CATSRTLAGHNEQFF. DNA for the CDR3: TGTGCCACCAGCAGAACTCTAGCGGGACACAATGAGCAGTTCTTC. The chain joins TRBV15 to TRBJ2-1, with TRBD2 matching 9 bases. Trimming took 2 bases from V and 5 from J; bases not matched to a gene: 4. Germline V gives CDR1 LNHNV, CDR2 YYDKDF (reference sequence). The CDR3 sequence is 15 residues long.

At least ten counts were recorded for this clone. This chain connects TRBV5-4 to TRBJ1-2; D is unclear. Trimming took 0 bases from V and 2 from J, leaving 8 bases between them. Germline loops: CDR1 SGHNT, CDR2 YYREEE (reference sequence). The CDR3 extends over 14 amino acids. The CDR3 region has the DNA TGTGCCAGCAGCTTGGTTTCAGCGAACTATGGCTACACCTTC. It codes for CASSLVSANYGYTF.

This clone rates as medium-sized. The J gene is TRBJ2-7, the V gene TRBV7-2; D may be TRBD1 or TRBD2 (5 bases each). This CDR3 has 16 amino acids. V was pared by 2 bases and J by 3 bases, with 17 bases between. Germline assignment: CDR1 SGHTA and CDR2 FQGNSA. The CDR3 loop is CASSLRVLGQGYEQYF. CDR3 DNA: TGTGCCAGCAGCTTACGGGTACTAGGGCAGGGCTACGAGCAGTACTTC.

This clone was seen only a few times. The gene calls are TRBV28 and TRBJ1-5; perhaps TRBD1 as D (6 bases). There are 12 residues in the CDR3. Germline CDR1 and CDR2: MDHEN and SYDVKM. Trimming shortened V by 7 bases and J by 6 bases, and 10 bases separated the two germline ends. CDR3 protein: CASKGGSQPQHF. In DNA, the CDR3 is TGTGCCAGCAAAGGGGGAAGTCAGCCCCAGCATTTT.

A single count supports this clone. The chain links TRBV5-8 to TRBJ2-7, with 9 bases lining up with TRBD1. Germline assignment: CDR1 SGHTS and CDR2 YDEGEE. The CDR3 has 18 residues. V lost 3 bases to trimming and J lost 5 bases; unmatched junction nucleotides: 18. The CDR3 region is CASSSRGQGRSVTHEQYF. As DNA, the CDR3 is TGTGCCAGCAGCTCAAGGGGACAGGGTCGTTCAGTTACGCACGAGCAGTACTTC.

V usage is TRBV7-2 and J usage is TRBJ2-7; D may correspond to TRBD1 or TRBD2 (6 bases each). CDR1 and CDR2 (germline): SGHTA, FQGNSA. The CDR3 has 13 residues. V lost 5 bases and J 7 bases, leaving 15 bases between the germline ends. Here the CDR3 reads CASSAQLGGEQYF. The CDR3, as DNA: TGTGCCAGCAGCGCCCAACTAGGGGGGGAGCAGTACTTC.

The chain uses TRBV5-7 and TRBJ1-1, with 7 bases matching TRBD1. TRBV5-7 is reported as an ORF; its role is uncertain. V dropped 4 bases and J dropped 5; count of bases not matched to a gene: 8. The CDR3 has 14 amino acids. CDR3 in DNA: TGTGCCAGCAGCGTTGACAGGGTAAGAACTGAAGCTTTCTTT. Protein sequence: CASSVDRVRTEAFF.

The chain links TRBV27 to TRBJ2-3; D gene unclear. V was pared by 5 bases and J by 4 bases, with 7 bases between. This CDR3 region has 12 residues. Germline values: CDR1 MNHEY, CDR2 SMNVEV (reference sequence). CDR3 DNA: TGTGCCAGCAGTACGCGTCCAGATACGCAGTATTTT. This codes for CASSTRPDTQYF.

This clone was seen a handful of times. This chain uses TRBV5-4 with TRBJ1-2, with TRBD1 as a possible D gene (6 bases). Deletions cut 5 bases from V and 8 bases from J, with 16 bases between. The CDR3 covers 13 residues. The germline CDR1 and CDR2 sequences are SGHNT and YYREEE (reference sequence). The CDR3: CASSTPGAGGYTF. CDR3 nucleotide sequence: TGTGCCAGCAGTACCCCGGGGGCGGGAGGCTACACCTTC. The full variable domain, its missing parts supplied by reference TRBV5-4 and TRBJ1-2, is ETGVTQSPTHLIKTRGQQVTLRCSSQSGHNTVSWYQQALGQGPQFIFQYYREEENGRGNFPPRFSGLQFPNYSSELNVNALELDDSALYLCASSTPGAGGYTFGSGTRLTVV.

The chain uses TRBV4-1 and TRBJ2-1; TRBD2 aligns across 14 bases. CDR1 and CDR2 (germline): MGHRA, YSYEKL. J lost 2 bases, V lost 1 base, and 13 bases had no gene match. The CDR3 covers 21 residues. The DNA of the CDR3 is TGCGCCAGCAGCCAAGGCCCCTCCCGGACTAGCGGGGGGAATACCTACAATGAGCAGTTCTTC. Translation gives CASSQGPSRTSGGNTYNEQFF.

The CDR3 sequence is CASSQVEGQLYGYTF. CDR3 DNA: TGCGCCAGCAGCCAAGTGGAGGGACAGCTTTATGGCTACACCTTC. The V call is TRBV4-1, the J call TRBJ1-2; 7 bases are a match to TRBD1. The CDR3 runs to 15 residues. The junction had 7 bases not matched to a gene; V was cut back by 1 base and J by 5 bases. The germline gives CDR1 MGHRA, CDR2 YSYEKL.

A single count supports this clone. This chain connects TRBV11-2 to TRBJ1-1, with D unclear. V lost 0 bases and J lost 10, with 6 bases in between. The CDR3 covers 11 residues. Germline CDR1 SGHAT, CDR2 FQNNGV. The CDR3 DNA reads TGTGCCAGCAGCTTAGATTTACGAGCTTTCTTT. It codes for CASSLDLRAFF.

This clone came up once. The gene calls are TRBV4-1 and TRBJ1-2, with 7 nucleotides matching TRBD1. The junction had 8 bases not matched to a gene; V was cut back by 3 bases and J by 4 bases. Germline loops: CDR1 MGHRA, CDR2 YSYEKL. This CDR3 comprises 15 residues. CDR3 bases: TGCGCCAGCAGCCATTCCAGACAGGGCACCTATGGCTACACCTTC. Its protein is CASSHSRQGTYGYTF.

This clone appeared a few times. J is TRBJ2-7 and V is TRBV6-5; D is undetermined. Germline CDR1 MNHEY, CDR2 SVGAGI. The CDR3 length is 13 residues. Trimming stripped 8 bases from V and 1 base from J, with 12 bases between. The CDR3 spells CASGRQPSYEQYF. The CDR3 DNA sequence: TGTGCCAGCGGTCGGCAGCCATCCTACGAGCAGTACTTC.

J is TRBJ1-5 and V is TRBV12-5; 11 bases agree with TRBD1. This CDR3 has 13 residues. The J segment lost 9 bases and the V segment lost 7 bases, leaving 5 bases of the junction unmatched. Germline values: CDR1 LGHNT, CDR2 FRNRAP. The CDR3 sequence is CASDKDRGPPQHF. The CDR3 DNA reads TGTGCTAGTGACAAGGACAGGGGGCCGCCCCAGCATTTT.